This TCR beta chain was observed in a study of cytomegalovirus exposure and HLA in healthy donors. Use of 60 Vbeta and 13 Jbeta primers characterized the PCR. The method was immunoSEQ multiplex PCR; TCRdb's version includes in-frame clones alone and lacks a portion of them. The repertoire holds around 200,000 clones, with roughly 79% as singletons. The V and J ends lost 2 bases and 2 bases respectively, with 22 bases between them. Germline-derived CDR1 and CDR2 are SGHRS and YFSETQ. The CDR3 has 18 residues. Material for sequencing was PBMCs. The gene calls are TRBV5-1 and TRBJ1-2; unclear D gene. This clonotype was obtained from a woman between 40 and 55 years old in good health and CMV-seronegative. The CDR3 region is CASSFRSSKSTTNYGYTF. DNA of the CDR3: TGCGCCAGCAGCTTCCGGAGTTCCAAATCTACAACAAACTATGGCTACACCTTC.